This T cell receptor (beta chain) appears in the sequencing data of a study of cytomegalovirus exposure and HLA in healthy donors. The PCR contained 60 Vbeta and 13 Jbeta primers. In the original processing: Roughly 11 million shared chains were among approximately 87 million unique TCR beta chains counted in a later analysis. The assay was immunoSEQ multiplex PCR, and TCRdb's table has in-frame clones only and misses some. V and J calls plus clone size are reproduced from that table; the DNA served to infer D and trimming. This table holds over 100,000 clones, approximately 80% found once. Germline CDR1 reads LGHNA; CDR2 reads YSLEER. The CDR3 length is 15 residues. Trimming took 0 bases from V and 4 from J, leaving 9 bases between them. This clone was recorded only once.

Sequenced: PBMCs. This sequence was found in a female donor in good health and CMV-seronegative. This chain joins TRBV4-3 and TRBJ2-2; D is uncertain. The chain's CDR3 is CASSQDQVTTGELFF. The DNA for the CDR3 is TGCGCCAGCAGCCAAGATCAGGTGACCACCGGGGAGCTGTTTTTT.